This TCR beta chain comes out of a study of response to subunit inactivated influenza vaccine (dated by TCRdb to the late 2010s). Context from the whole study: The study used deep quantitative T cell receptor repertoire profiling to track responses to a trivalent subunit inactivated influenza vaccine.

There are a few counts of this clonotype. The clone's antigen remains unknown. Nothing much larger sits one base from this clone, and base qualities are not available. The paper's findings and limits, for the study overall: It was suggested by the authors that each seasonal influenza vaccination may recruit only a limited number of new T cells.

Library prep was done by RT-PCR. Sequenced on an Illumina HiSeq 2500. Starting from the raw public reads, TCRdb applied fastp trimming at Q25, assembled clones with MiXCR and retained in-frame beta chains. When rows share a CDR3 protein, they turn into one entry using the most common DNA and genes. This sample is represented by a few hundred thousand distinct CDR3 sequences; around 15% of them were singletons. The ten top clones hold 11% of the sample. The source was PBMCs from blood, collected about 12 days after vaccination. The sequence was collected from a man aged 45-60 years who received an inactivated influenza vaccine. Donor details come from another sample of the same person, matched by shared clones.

The CDR3 has the sequence CSAREDRVSNIQYF. The DNA sequence is given as TGCAGTGCTAGAGAAGACAGGGTTTCGAACATTCAGTACTTC. This chain joins TRBV20-1 to TRBJ2-4, and 7 bases in between align with TRBD1. CDR1 is given as DFQATT and CDR2 as SNEGSKA, both from the germline V gene (reference sequence). The CDR3 spans 14 residues, from the cysteine through the phenylalanine. Just the 42-base CDR3 DNA is kept, in frame starting at base 1. At the junction V is shortened by 0 bases and J by 7 bases; bases outside the gene matches: 6.